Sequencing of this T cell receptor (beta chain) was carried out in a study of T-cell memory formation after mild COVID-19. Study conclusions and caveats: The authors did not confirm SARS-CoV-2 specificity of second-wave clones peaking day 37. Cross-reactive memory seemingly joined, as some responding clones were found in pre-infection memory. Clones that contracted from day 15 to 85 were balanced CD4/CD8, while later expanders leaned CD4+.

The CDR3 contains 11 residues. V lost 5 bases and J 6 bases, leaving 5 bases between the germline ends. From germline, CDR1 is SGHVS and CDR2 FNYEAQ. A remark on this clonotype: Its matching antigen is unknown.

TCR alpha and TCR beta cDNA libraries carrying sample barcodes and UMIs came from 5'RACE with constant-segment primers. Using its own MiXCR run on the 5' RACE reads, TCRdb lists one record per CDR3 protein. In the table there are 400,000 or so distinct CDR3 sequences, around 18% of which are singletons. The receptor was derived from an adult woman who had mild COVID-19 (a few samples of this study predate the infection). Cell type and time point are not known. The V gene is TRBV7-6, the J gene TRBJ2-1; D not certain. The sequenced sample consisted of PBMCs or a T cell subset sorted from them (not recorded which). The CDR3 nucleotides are TGTGCCAGCAGCGCAACCAATGAGCAGTTCTTC. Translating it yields CASSATNEQFF.